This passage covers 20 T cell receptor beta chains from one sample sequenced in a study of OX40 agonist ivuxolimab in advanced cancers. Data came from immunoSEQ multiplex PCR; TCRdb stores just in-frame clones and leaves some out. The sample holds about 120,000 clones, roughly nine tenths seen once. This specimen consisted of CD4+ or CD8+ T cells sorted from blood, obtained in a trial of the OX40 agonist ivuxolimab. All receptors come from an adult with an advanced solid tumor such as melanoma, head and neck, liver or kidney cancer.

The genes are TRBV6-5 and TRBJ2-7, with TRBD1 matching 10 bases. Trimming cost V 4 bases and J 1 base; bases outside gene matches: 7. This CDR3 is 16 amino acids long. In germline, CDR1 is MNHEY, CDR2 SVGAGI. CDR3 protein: CASSSFGTGDSYEQYF. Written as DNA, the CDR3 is TGTGCCAGCAGTTCATTTGGGACAGGGGATTCCTACGAGCAGTACTTC.

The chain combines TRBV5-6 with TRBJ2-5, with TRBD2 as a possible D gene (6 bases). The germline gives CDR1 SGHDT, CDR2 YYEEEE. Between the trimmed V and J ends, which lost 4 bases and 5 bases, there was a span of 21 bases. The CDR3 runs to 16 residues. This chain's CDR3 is CASSPLARGQVETQYF. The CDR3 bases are TGTGCCAGCAGCCCACTAGCTAGGGGCCAAGTGGAGACCCAGTACTTC.

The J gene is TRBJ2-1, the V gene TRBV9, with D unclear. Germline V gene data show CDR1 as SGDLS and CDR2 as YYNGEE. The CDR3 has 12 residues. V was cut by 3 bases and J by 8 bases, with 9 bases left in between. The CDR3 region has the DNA TGTGCCAGCAGCGCTTTCCGGGATGAGCAGTTCTTC. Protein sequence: CASSAFRDEQFF.

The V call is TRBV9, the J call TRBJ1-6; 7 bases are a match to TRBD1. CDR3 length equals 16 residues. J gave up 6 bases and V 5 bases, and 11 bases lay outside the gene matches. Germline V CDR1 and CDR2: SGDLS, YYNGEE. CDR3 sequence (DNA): TGTGCCAGCAGTCTTTCCGGACAGGTGACTAATTCACCCCTCCACTTT. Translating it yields CASSLSGQVTNSPLHF.

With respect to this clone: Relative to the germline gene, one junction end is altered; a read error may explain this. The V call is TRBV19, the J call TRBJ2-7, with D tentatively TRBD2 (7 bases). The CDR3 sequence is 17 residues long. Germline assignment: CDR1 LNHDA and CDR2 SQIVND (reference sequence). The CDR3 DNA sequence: TGTGCCAGTAGTCCTAGAGGGGGGGGACGTTTCTCCGACGAGCAGTACTTC. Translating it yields CASSPRGGGRFSDEQYF.

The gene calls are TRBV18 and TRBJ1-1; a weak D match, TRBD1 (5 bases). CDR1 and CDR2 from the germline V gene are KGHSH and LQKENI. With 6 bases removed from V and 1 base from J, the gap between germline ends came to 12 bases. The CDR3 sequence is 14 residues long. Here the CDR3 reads CASSGGPGNTEAFF. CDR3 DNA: TGTGCCAGCTCTGGGGGTCCTGGGAACACTGAAGCTTTCTTT.

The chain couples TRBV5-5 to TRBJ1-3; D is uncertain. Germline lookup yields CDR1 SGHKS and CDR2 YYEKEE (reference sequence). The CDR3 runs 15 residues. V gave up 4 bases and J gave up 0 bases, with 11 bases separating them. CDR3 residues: CASSNRTYSGNTIYF. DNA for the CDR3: TGTGCCAGCAGCAACCGCACGTACTCTGGAAACACCATATATTTT.

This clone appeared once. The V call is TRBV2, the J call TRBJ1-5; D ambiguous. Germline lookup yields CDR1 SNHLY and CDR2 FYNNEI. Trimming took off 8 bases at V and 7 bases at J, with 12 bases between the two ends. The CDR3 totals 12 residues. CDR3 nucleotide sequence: TGTGCCAGCGAGAAGGTTGGGCAGCCCCAGCATTTT. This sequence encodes CASEKVGQPQHF.

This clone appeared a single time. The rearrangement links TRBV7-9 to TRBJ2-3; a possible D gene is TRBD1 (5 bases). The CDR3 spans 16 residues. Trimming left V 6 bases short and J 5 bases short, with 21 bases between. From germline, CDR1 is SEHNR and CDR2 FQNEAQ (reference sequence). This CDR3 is CASRSHQGLSLDTQYF. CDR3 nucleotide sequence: TGTGCCAGCAGAAGTCATCAGGGTCTCTCTCTAGATACGCAGTATTTT.

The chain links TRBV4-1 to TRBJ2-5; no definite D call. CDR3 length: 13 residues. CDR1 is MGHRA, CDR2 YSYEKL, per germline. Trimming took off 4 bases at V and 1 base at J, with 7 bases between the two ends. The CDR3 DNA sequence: TGCGCCAGCAGCCGCCTGCCCCAAGAGACCCAGTACTTC. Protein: CASSRLPQETQYF.

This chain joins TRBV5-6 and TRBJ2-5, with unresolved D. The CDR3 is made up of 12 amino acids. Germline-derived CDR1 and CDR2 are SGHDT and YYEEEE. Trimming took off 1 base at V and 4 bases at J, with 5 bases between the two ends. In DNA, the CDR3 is TGTGCCAGCAGCTTGAGTGGAGAGACCCAGTACTTC. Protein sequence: CASSLSGETQYF.

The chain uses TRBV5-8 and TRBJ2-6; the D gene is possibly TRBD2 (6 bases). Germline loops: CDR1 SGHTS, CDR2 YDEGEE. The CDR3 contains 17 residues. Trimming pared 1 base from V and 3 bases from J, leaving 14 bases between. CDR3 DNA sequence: TGTGCCAGCAGCTTGTACCGGACCGGGGGTGGGGCCAACGTCCTGACTTTC. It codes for CASSLYRTGGGANVLTF.

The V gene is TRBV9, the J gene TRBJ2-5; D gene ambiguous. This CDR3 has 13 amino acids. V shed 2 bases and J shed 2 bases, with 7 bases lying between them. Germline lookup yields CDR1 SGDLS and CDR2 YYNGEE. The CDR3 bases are TGTGCCAGCAGCGTCCAGTTACAAGAGACCCAGTACTTC. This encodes CASSVQLQETQYF.

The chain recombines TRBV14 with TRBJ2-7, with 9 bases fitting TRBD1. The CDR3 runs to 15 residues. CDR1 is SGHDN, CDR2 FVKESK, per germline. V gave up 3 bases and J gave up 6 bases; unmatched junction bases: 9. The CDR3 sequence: CASSQALGQGREQYF. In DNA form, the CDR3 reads TGTGCCAGCAGCCAGGCCTTGGGACAGGGACGCGAGCAGTACTTC.

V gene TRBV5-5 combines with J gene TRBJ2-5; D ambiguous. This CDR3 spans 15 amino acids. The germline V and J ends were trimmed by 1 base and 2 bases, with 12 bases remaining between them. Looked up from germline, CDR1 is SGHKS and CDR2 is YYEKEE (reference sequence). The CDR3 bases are TGTGCCAGCAGCTTGTTTTGGACGGCGCAAGAGACCCAGTACTTC. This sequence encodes CASSLFWTAQETQYF. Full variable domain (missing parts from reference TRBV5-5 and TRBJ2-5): DAGVTQSPTHLIKTRGQQVTLRCSPISGHKSVSWYQQVLGQGPQFIFQYYEKEERGRGNFPDRFSARQFPNYSSELNVNALLLGDSALYLCASSLFWTAQETQYFGPGTRLLVL.

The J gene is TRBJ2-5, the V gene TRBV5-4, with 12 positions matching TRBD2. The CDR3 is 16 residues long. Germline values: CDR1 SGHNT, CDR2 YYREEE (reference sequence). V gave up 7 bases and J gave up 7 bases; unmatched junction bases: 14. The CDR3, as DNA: TGTGCCAGCCGCTATTCTAGCGGGGGGGCCCAGGGGACCCAGTACTTC. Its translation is CASRYSSGGAQGTQYF.

The CDR3 loop reads CASSRGGHGEAFF. CDR3 sequence (DNA): TGTGCCAGCAGTCGGGGCGGACACGGTGAAGCTTTCTTT. V gene TRBV6-6 combines with J gene TRBJ1-1, with D perhaps TRBD1 (5 bases). This CDR3 is 13 amino acids long. CDR1 MNHNY and CDR2 SVGAGI come from the germline V gene (reference sequence). V was trimmed by 5 bases and J by 7 bases, leaving 14 bases between them.

The CDR3 nucleotides are TGTGCCAGCAGTTTATGGGGGAGCCAAAACATTCAGTACTTC. It codes for CASSLWGSQNIQYF. V and J are TRBV27 and TRBJ2-4; D may match TRBD1 or TRBD2 (5 bases each). The CDR3 runs 14 residues. Germline V gene lookup returns CDR1 MNHEY and CDR2 SMNVEV (reference sequence). Trimming cost V 1 base and J 5 bases, with 9 bases left between them.

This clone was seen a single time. This CDR3 reads CATSRDRGTGETQYF. Here the CDR3 DNA reads TGTGCCACCAGCAGAGATCGGGGGACGGGGGAGACCCAGTACTTC. V is TRBV15 and J is TRBJ2-5; D might be TRBD2 (6 bases). The CDR3 spans 15 residues. With 0 bases removed from V and 5 bases from J, the gap between germline ends came to 13 bases. Looked up from germline, CDR1 is LNHNV and CDR2 is YYDKDF (reference sequence).

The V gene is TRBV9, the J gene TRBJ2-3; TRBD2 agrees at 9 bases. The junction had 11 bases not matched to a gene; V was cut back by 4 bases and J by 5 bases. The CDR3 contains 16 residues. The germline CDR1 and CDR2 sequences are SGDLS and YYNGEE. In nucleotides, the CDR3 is TGTGCCAGCAGCCCCCGCGGGGGGGCGAGTATAGATACGCAGTATTTT. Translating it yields CASSPRGGASIDTQYF.